These 23 T cell receptor beta chains came from one sample sequenced in a study of early T cells in non-severe SARS-CoV-2 infection. TCRdb re-called the 5' RACE reads with MiXCR, one entry per CDR3 protein. The sample holds approximately 27,000 distinct CDR3 sequences, about 10% seen once. Input material: whole blood. The receptors shown here come from an adult who was a healthcare worker with PCR-confirmed SARS-CoV-2 infection or an uninfected control (not recorded which).

This clonotype was counted at least ten times. The chain combines TRBV12-3 or TRBV12-4 with TRBJ2-7, with 10 nucleotides matching TRBD2. The V segment lost 4 bases and the J segment 0 bases; nucleotides outside the gene matches: 6. The CDR3 runs 16 residues. The CDR3 loop reads CASSSSGGLSSYEQYF. CDR3 nucleotide sequence: TGTGCCAGCAGTTCTAGCGGGGGCCTGAGCTCCTACGAGCAGTACTTC.

Many counts were recorded for this clonotype. Here the CDR3 reads CAWTGGLLNEKLFF. CDR3 nucleotide sequence: TGTGCCTGGACCGGAGGACTCTTGAATGAAAAACTGTTTTTT. The chain combines TRBV30 with TRBJ1-4; D gene ambiguous. With 4 bases removed from V and 5 bases from J, the gap between germline ends came to 14 bases. This CDR3 is 14 amino acids long. Germline V gene lookup returns CDR1 GTSNPN and CDR2 SVGIG (reference sequence).

This clonotype was counted many times. The chain uses TRBV7-9 and TRBJ2-2; no clear D gene. Germline V gene sequence: CDR1 SEHNR, CDR2 FQNEAQ (reference sequence). Trimming cost V 0 bases and J 5 bases, with 4 bases left between them. The CDR3 is 13 residues long. CDR3: CASSLARTGELFF. CDR3 nucleotides: TGTGCCAGCAGCTTAGCGCGAACCGGGGAGCTGTTTTTT.

There are many counts of this clonotype. This chain links TRBV12-3 or TRBV12-4 with TRBJ2-3, with D perhaps matching TRBD1 (6 bases). V lost 7 bases and J lost 1, with 12 bases in between. CDR3 length: 14 residues. CDR3 nucleotide sequence: TGTGCCAGCAACGACAGGACGCGCACAGATACGCAGTATTTT. Its protein product is CASNDRTRTDTQYF.

This clonotype has at least ten counts. The chain couples TRBV20-1 to TRBJ1-1; D remains unclear. Trimming left V 6 bases short and J 2 bases short, with 13 bases between. The CDR3 sequence is 13 residues long. Germline V gives CDR1 DFQATT, CDR2 SNEGSKA (reference sequence). CDR3 residues: CSARYEVNTEAFF. CDR3 DNA sequence: TGCAGTGCGCGGTACGAGGTTAACACTGAAGCTTTCTTT.

In this sample, this clonotype turned up many times. The rearrangement links TRBV20-1 to TRBJ2-7; D call uncertain. Trimming removed 1 base at V and 3 bases at J, with 13 bases between. The CDR3 is 14 amino acids. The germline gives CDR1 DFQATT, CDR2 SNEGSKA (reference sequence). The CDR3 DNA reads TGCAGTGCTAGAGTCCGCGGCAGAGACTACGAGCAGTACTTC. Protein: CSARVRGRDYEQYF.

The table lists this clonotype with a few counts. The V gene is TRBV24-1, the J gene TRBJ2-1, with TRBD1 identical over 9 bases. The J segment lost 5 bases and the V segment lost 8 bases, leaving 3 bases of the junction unmatched. This CDR3 region has 13 residues. The germline gives CDR1 KGHDR, CDR2 SFDVKD. CDR3 sequence (DNA): TGTGCCACCAAGGACAGGGGAAACAATGAGCAGTTCTTC. This sequence encodes CATKDRGNNEQFF.

This clonotype has just a few counts. This chain joins TRBV5-1 and TRBJ1-4, with a possible D match to TRBD1 (6 bases). Germline loops: CDR1 SGHRS, CDR2 YFSETQ. This CDR3 comprises 14 residues. Deletions cut 5 bases from V and 4 bases from J, with 12 bases between. This CDR3 reads CASRLGQLNEKLFF. DNA for the CDR3: TGCGCCAGCAGACTAGGACAGCTTAATGAAAAACTGTTTTTT.

A single count supports this clonotype. The chain joins TRBV7-9 to TRBJ2-7; TRBD1 matches 7 bases. CDR3 length: 13 residues. The germline CDR1 and CDR2 sequences are SEHNR and FQNEAQ (reference sequence). V shed 5 bases, J shed 6 bases, and the junction held 7 bases outside the gene matches. The CDR3 loop reads CASSRGHSVEQYF. CDR3 DNA sequence: TGTGCCAGCAGCAGGGGGCATTCGGTCGAGCAGTACTTC.

This clonotype was counted only a few times. Given a much more abundant clone one base away, this may be a read error. The chain links TRBV20-1 to TRBJ2-1; 11 positions match TRBD2. After removal of 5 bases from V and 3 bases from J, the junction contained 9 bases not matched to a gene. The CDR3 is made up of 16 amino acids. Per the germline V gene, CDR1 is DFQATT and CDR2 is SNEGSKA (reference sequence). The CDR3 loop is CSASSTSGGNYNEQFF. CDR3 DNA sequence: TGCAGTGCTTCAAGTACTAGCGGGGGAAACTACAATGAGCAGTTCTTC.

This clonotype appeared many times. The chain carries TRBV6-5 and TRBJ1-6; D remains unclear. The V gene lost 0 bases and the J gene lost 8 bases, with 11 bases spanning the gap. The germline gives CDR1 MNHEY, CDR2 SVGAGI. The CDR3 runs to 15 residues. CDR3 in amino acids: CASSYSRQNDSPLHF. CDR3 DNA sequence: TGTGCCAGCAGTTACTCCCGGCAGAATGATTCACCCCTCCACTTT.

This clonotype was found many times. The CDR3 loop reads CASSYIQGQGYTF. DNA of the CDR3: TGTGCCAGCAGTTATATACAGGGTCAGGGCTACACCTTC. The rearrangement joins TRBV6-6 to TRBJ1-2; D is possibly TRBD1 (6 bases). V shed 3 bases and J shed 8 bases, with 13 bases lying between them. The CDR3 has 13 amino acids. Germline V gene sequence: CDR1 MNHNY, CDR2 SVGAGI (reference sequence).

This clonotype has just a few counts. This chain joins TRBV29-1 and TRBJ2-3, with TRBD2 matching over 8 bases. Per the germline V gene, CDR1 is SQVTM and CDR2 is ANQGSEA. The junction had 6 bases not matched to a gene; V was cut back by 3 bases and J by 4 bases. This CDR3 comprises 14 residues. Here the CDR3 reads CSVDSGGASDTQYF. CDR3 nucleotides: TGCAGCGTTGATTCCGGGGGGGCGTCAGATACGCAGTATTTT.

The CDR3 protein is CASSQAVGTEAFF. The CDR3 DNA reads TGTGCCAGCAGCCAAGCAGTCGGCACTGAAGCTTTCTTT. The gene calls are TRBV3-1 and TRBJ1-1; D is unresolved. CDR1 LGHDT and CDR2 YNNKEL come from the germline V gene (reference sequence). The V and J ends lost 1 base and 4 bases respectively, with 7 bases between them. The CDR3 has 13 residues. The whole variable domain, remainder taken from reference TRBV3-1 and TRBJ1-1, is DTAVSQTPKYLVTQMGNDKSIKCEQNLGHDTMYWYKQDSKKFLKIMFSYNNKELIINETVPNRFSPKSPDKAHLNLHINSLELGDSAVYFCASSQAVGTEAFFGQGTRLTVV.

This clonotype was seen many times. The rearrangement uses TRBV7-2 and TRBJ2-3; D uncertain. The V gene lost 0 bases and the J gene lost 0 bases, with 7 bases spanning the gap. The germline gives CDR1 SGHTA, CDR2 FQGNSA. CDR3 length: 15 residues. CDR3 DNA sequence: TGTGCCAGCAGCTTAGCGCTCTTTAGCACAGATACGCAGTATTTT. Its protein product is CASSLALFSTDTQYF.

J is TRBJ1-2 and V is TRBV20-1, with D uncertain. CDR1 is DFQATT, CDR2 SNEGSKA, per germline (reference sequence). The CDR3 is 13 amino acids. The V end lost 5 bases, the J end lost 0 bases, and 10 bases lay between the germline ends. The CDR3 here is CSALLQPNYGYTF. DNA for the CDR3: TGCAGTGCTCTCCTCCAGCCTAACTATGGCTACACCTTC.

The chain joins TRBV4-1 to TRBJ2-5; D possibly corresponds to TRBD2 (6 bases). The germline gives CDR1 MGHRA, CDR2 YSYEKL. The CDR3 length is 14 residues. Trimming cost V 1 base and J 0 bases, with 6 bases left between them. This CDR3 reads CASSQGGDQETQYF. CDR3 bases: TGCGCCAGCAGCCAAGGCGGGGACCAAGAGACCCAGTACTTC.

This clonotype was seen ten or more times. The chain has TRBV20-1 and TRBJ1-6; the match to TRBD1 covers 8 bases. The CDR3 runs to 15 residues. The germline gives CDR1 DFQATT, CDR2 SNEGSKA (reference sequence). With 5 bases clipped from V and 1 base from J, the junction kept 4 bases outside the gene matches. The chain's CDR3 is CSAFQGASYNSPLHF. CDR3 sequence (DNA): TGCAGTGCTTTCCAGGGGGCGTCCTATAATTCACCCCTCCACTTT.

This clonotype was picked up many times. The rearrangement uses TRBV20-1 and TRBJ1-6, with D maybe TRBD1 (5 bases). Germline V gene sequence: CDR1 DFQATT, CDR2 SNEGSKA (reference sequence). Trimming cost V 7 bases and J 7 bases, with 14 bases left between them. There are 13 residues in the CDR3. Here the CDR3 reads CSVGRGENSPLHF. In nucleotides, the CDR3 is TGCAGTGTAGGAAGGGGCGAAAATTCACCCCTCCACTTT.

This clonotype was seen repeatedly, ten times or more. The rearrangement joins TRBV29-1 to TRBJ2-2; D is perhaps TRBD2 (5 bases). The germline CDR1 and CDR2 sequences are SQVTM and ANQGSEA. V gave up 1 base and J gave up 1 base, with 10 bases separating them. The CDR3 has 15 residues. The CDR3 is CSVEARSGNTGELFF. CDR3 bases: TGCAGCGTTGAAGCTAGGAGCGGGAACACCGGGGAGCTGTTTTTT.

This rearrangement joins TRBV4-3 to TRBJ2-2, with a possible D match to TRBD2 (5 bases). Germline CDR1 reads LGHNA; CDR2 reads YSLEER. The V gene lost 1 base and the J gene lost 6 bases, with 15 bases spanning the gap. This CDR3 spans 16 amino acids. The CDR3 nucleotides read TGCGCCAGCAGCCAAGGGTCGGGAACCACATCCGGGGAGCTGTTTTTT. This translates into CASSQGSGTTSGELFF.

This clonotype occurred a few times. The chain combines TRBV13 with TRBJ2-7; 7 bases are a match to TRBD1. Germline CDR1 reads PRHDT; CDR2 reads FYEKMQ (reference sequence). The V and J ends lost 5 bases and 3 bases, in that order; junction bases with no gene match: 10. This CDR3 is 15 amino acids long. The CDR3 bases are TGTGCCAGCAGCGGTACCGGGACAGCTCGCTACGAGCAGTACTTC. Protein: CASSGTGTARYEQYF. Based on the CDR3 plus reference TRBV13 and TRBJ2-7, the full variable domain is AAGVIQSPRHLIKEKRETATLKCYPIPRHDTVYWYQQGPGQDPQFLISFYEKMQSDKGSIPDRFSAQQFSDYHSELNMSSLELGDSALYFCASSGTGTARYEQYFGPGTRLTVT.

This clonotype turned up a few times. The gene calls are TRBV29-1 and TRBJ2-1; 10 nucleotides line up with TRBD2. With V trimmed by 5 bases and J by 8 bases, 9 bases remained unmatched. Germline CDR1 SQVTM, CDR2 ANQGSEA. The CDR3 spans 14 residues. CDR3 in DNA: TGCAGCGTTCTCCAGCGGGGGGGCTCCTATGAGCAGTTCTTC. Translation gives CSVLQRGGSYEQFF.